These T cell receptor beta chains were read from a single sample in a study of CD8 T cells in Susac syndrome. TCRdb re-analysed the immunoSEQ multiplex PCR reads in MiXCR, keeping a single row per CDR3 protein. Among a few hundred thousand distinct CDR3 sequences listed, 85% to 95% were seen once. Input material: CD4+ T cells from PBMCs. These receptor sequences come from a human donor with Susac syndrome. The CDR3 runs from the conserved cysteine through the conserved F or W. Fields, in order: D gene, clone size, J gene, V gene, CDR3 protein, CDR3 DNA. A D gene is named only where the DNA matches it firmly. Only some rows state a clone size, as once, few, many or a class for expanded clones.

D: -
size: -
J: TRBJ1-5
V: TRBV7-2
CDR3: CASSLNQGLGSNQPQHF
DNA: TGTGCCAGCAGCTTAAATCAGGGACTGGGAAGCAATCAGCCCCAGCATTTT

D: -
size: -
J: TRBJ1-1
V: TRBV20-1
CDR3: CSARGGRTEAFF
DNA: TGCAGTGCTAGAGGGGGCAGAACTGAAGCTTTCTTT

D: TRBD1
size: -
J: TRBJ1-5
V: TRBV5-1
CDR3: CASSLTGDTQPQHF
DNA: TGCGCCAGCAGCTTAACAGGGGACACTCAGCCCCAGCATTTT

D: TRBD2
size: -
J: TRBJ2-5
V: TRBV7-2
CDR3: CASSLALAGGQETQYF
DNA: TGTGCCAGCAGCTTAGCGTTAGCGGGGGGGCAAGAGACCCAGTACTTC

D: -
size: -
J: TRBJ2-1
V: TRBV12-3/TRBV12-4
CDR3: CASSLSQTHNEQFF
DNA: TGTGCCAGCAGTTTAAGCCAAACACACAATGAGCAGTTCTTC

D: -
size: -
J: TRBJ2-6
V: TRBV5-6
CDR3: CASSLRGSGANVLTF
DNA: TGTGCCAGCAGCTTGCGAGGGTCTGGGGCCAACGTCCTGACTTTC

D: -
size: -
J: TRBJ2-7
V: TRBV7-9
CDR3: CASSLDTTYEQYF
DNA: TGTGCCAGCAGCTTAGACACAACCTACGAGCAGTACTTC

D: TRBD2
size: -
J: TRBJ2-3
V: TRBV12-3/TRBV12-4
CDR3: CASSLAPSSGGLDTQYF
DNA: TGTGCCAGCAGTTTAGCCCCGTCTAGCGGGGGTTTAGATACGCAGTATTTT

D: TRBD2
size: -
J: TRBJ2-2
V: TRBV3-1
CDR3: CASSRGLAAGELFF
DNA: TGTGCCAGCAGCCGGGGACTAGCGGCCGGGGAGCTGTTTTTT

D: -
size: -
J: TRBJ2-7
V: TRBV20-1
CDR3: CSARRYSGGQDSPSYEQYF
DNA: TGCAGTGCTAGACGATATTCGGGGGGCCAGGACAGCCCTTCCTACGAGCAGTACTTC

D: -
size: -
J: TRBJ2-7
V: TRBV27
CDR3: CASSEMGPLKGYEQYF
DNA: TGTGCCAGCAGTGAGATGGGCCCACTAAAGGGTTACGAGCAGTACTTC

D: TRBD1
size: -
J: TRBJ2-2
V: TRBV7-3
CDR3: CASSLRDRLYAGELFF
DNA: TGTGCCAGCAGCTTACGGGACAGACTATACGCCGGGGAGCTGTTTTTT

D: TRBD1
size: -
J: TRBJ2-7
V: TRBV20-1
CDR3: CSATFGQGRYF
DNA: TGCAGTGCCACTTTCGGACAGGGACGGTACTTC

D: TRBD1
size: -
J: TRBJ1-2
V: TRBV6-1
CDR3: CASTPGTGGAGNYGYTF
DNA: TGTGCCAGCACCCCAGGGACAGGGGGCGCGGGTAACTATGGCTACACCTTC

D: -
size: -
J: TRBJ2-7
V: TRBV19
CDR3: CASSMGRRTAIPYEQYF
DNA: TGTGCCAGTAGTATGGGCAGAAGAACGGCGATTCCCTACGAGCAGTACTTC

D: -
size: -
J: TRBJ1-1
V: TRBV25-1
CDR3: CASSDGGWAGAETEAFF
DNA: TGTGCCAGCAGTGATGGTGGATGGGCAGGGGCGGAAACTGAAGCTTTCTTT

D: TRBD1
size: -
J: TRBJ2-3
V: TRBV4-3
CDR3: CASSQEGDSDTQYF
DNA: TGCGCCAGCAGCCAAGAGGGGGACAGCGATACGCAGTATTTT

D: -
size: once
J: TRBJ2-3
V: TRBV7-2
CDR3: CASSLVGDSSTDTQYF
DNA: TGTGCCAGCAGCTTAGTAGGGGATTCTAGCACAGATACGCAGTATTTT

D: -
size: -
J: TRBJ1-1
V: TRBV6-5
CDR3: CASSYHIIRDILAAAFF
DNA: TGTGCCAGCAGTTACCATATCATCCGGGACATCCTCGCCGCGGCTTTCTTT

D: -
size: -
J: TRBJ2-5
V: TRBV7-3
CDR3: CASSARGAEETQYF
DNA: TGTGCCAGCAGCGCACGCGGGGCCGAAGAGACCCAGTACTTC

D: TRBD1
size: -
J: TRBJ1-1
V: TRBV20-1
CDR3: CSAGTGGTEAFF
DNA: TGCAGTGCTGGGACAGGGGGCACTGAAGCTTTCTTT

D: -
size: -
J: TRBJ1-6
V: TRBV28
CDR3: CASSLTADPAAYNSPLHF
DNA: TGTGCCAGCAGTTTGACTGCGGATCCCGCAGCGTATAATTCACCCCTCCACTTT

D: -
size: -
J: TRBJ1-2
V: TRBV5-1
CDR3: CASSLEPGEDYGYTF
DNA: TGCGCCAGCAGCTTGGAGCCGGGGGAGGACTATGGCTACACCTTC

D: -
size: -
J: TRBJ1-4
V: TRBV6-5
CDR3: CASRKGDTNEKLFF
DNA: TGTGCCAGCAGGAAGGGGGACACTAATGAAAAACTGTTTTTT

D: -
size: -
J: TRBJ1-1
V: TRBV3-1
CDR3: CASSQAPVGTEAFF
DNA: TGTGCCAGCAGCCAGGCCCCTGTGGGAACTGAAGCTTTCTTT

D: TRBD2
size: -
J: TRBJ2-1
V: TRBV6-1
CDR3: CASRPPSSGGINEQFF
DNA: TGTGCCAGCAGGCCTCCCTCTAGCGGGGGGATCAATGAGCAGTTCTTC

D: -
size: -
J: TRBJ2-5
V: TRBV19
CDR3: CASSTSSLETQYF
DNA: TGTGCCAGTAGCACTTCATCTTTAGAGACCCAGTACTTC

D: TRBD2
size: -
J: TRBJ2-1
V: TRBV20-1
CDR3: CSALSGGSYNEQFF
DNA: TGCAGTGCGCTTAGCGGGGGCTCCTACAATGAGCAGTTCTTC